This TCR beta chain was found in a study of blood T cell repertoires in COVID-19. At the level of the study: Samples came from the United States, Italy and Spain, spanning acute and convalescent COVID-19. From T cells, B-cell-depleted T cells, or PBMCs came the material, which was cDNA or gDNA.

In the study's own analysis: Amplifying reference gene primers gave estimates of nucleated cell counts. This table comes from immunoSEQ multiplex PCR, and its TCRdb copy is limited to in-frame clones, with some not included. The D gene and trimming were derived from the DNA, and the V and J assignments and clone size from that table. Here the sample spans tens of thousands of clones, roughly nine tenths being singletons. Germline CDR1 SGHRS, CDR2 YFSETQ. The CDR3 length is 14 residues. The germline V and J ends were trimmed by 2 bases and 1 base, with 9 bases remaining between them. This sequence originates from a man between 60 and 75 years old with acute or convalescent COVID-19. Sequencing was done on a sample of peripheral blood. This chain uses TRBV5-1 with TRBJ1-1, with D possibly being TRBD1 (5 bases). CDR3 sequence (DNA): TGCGCCAGCAGCTTAGGACAAACGAACACTGAAGCTTTCTTT. Protein sequence: CASSLGQTNTEAFF.